Below are 24 T cell receptor beta chains sequenced from a single sample in a study of shared clonotypes between healthy human individuals. The naive CD8 subset, CD45RO-negative cells positively selected for CCR7, excluded terminally differentiated effector memory CD45RA+ cells. Here immunoSEQ multiplex PCR was the method, and the copy in TCRdb shows in-frame clones only, minus some. The data show some 2,100,000 clones, with about 93% seen just once and around 1.7% held by the top ten. The sequenced sample was naive CD8+ T cells from PBMCs. The source of these receptors is a man younger than 35 in good health. Some clones in this sample may be carry-over from other donors' samples.

The chain joins TRBV6-5 to TRBJ2-2; D not resolved. The germline V and J ends were trimmed by 5 bases and 5 bases, with 9 bases remaining between them. This CDR3 has 13 residues. Germline loops: CDR1 MNHEY, CDR2 SVGAGI. The CDR3 DNA is TGTGCCAGCAGTCCAATTGAGACCGGGGAGCTGTTTTTT. It translates to CASSPIETGELFF.

Points on this clone: Within the sample, other DNA sequences also encode this same CDR3. The chain employs TRBV7-9 and TRBJ2-1; D uncertain. The germline gives CDR1 SEHNR, CDR2 FQNEAQ (reference sequence). Trimming removed 1 base at V and 2 bases at J, with 3 bases between. The CDR3 sequence is 13 residues long. CDR3 sequence (DNA): TGTGCCAGCAGCTTAGGACCCTACAATGAGCAGTTCTTC. As protein: CASSLGPYNEQFF.

The rearrangement links TRBV29-1 to TRBJ2-1; 10 nucleotides align to TRBD1. The CDR3 is made up of 13 amino acids. Germline trimming cut 1 base from V and 7 bases from J; bases unmatched to any gene: 1. Germline-derived CDR1 and CDR2 are SQVTM and ANQGSEA. CDR3 protein: CSVEGDRGNEQFF. CDR3 coding DNA: TGCAGCGTTGAAGGGGACAGGGGTAATGAGCAGTTCTTC.

Remarks on this clone: At one end the junction does not follow the germline gene, possibly because of a read error. The J gene is TRBJ1-2, the V gene TRBV7-2; D is undetermined. The CDR3 is made up of 10 amino acids. Germline V lookup: CDR1 SGHTA, CDR2 FQGNSA. CDR3 region: CASSLAGLDF. The DNA of the CDR3 is TGTGCCAGCAGCTTAGCTGGGCTCGACTTC.

In DNA, the CDR3 is TGTGCCAGCAGCTTAGTAGGACTAGCGGATGTCCAAGAGACCCAGTACTTC. This encodes CASSLVGLADVQETQYF. The rearrangement uses TRBV7-8 and TRBJ2-5; 10 bases are shared with TRBD2. Per germline, CDR1 SGHVS and CDR2 FQNEAQ. The CDR3 has 17 amino acids. Trimming took 1 base from V and 1 from J; bases not matched to a gene: 6.

In the case of this clone: Other nucleotide sequences in the sample specify the same CDR3. The chain couples TRBV19 to TRBJ1-1; D remains ambiguous. The CDR3 contains 15 residues. V dropped 1 base and J dropped 0 bases, with 9 bases sitting between them. CDR1 is LNHDA and CDR2 is SQIVND in the germline V gene (reference sequence). The CDR3 reads CASSIVPGLNTEAFF. The CDR3 DNA reads TGTGCCAGTAGTATAGTTCCGGGATTGAACACTGAAGCTTTCTTT.

V gene TRBV19 combines with J gene TRBJ2-1; D may be TRBD2 (5 bases). The CDR3 loop spans 14 amino acids. Germline-derived CDR1 and CDR2 are LNHDA and SQIVND (reference sequence). V lost 4 bases and J 4 bases, leaving 11 bases between the germline ends. DNA for the CDR3: TGTGCCAGTAGTAGGCGGGCAGGATACAATGAGCAGTTCTTC. This translates into CASSRRAGYNEQFF.

The chain uses TRBV28 and TRBJ2-7; perhaps TRBD1 as D (6 bases). Looked up from germline, CDR1 is MDHEN and CDR2 is SYDVKM. This CDR3 is built from 14 residues. Trimming shortened V by 1 base and J by 5 bases, and 12 bases separated the two germline ends. The CDR3: CASSLFRGAHEQYF. The CDR3 DNA reads TGTGCCAGCAGTTTATTCAGGGGTGCCCACGAGCAGTACTTC.

The V gene is TRBV6-5, the J gene TRBJ1-2, with D possibly matching TRBD1 (5 bases). This CDR3 comprises 13 residues. Germline V lookup: CDR1 MNHEY, CDR2 SVGAGI. Trimming took off 8 bases at V and 2 bases at J, with 12 bases between the two ends. CDR3 sequence (DNA): TGTGCCAGCGGGCCAGCAGGGAACTATGGCTACACCTTC. Translated: CASGPAGNYGYTF.

The V and J genes are TRBV28 and TRBJ1-5, with D perhaps matching TRBD1 (5 bases). Germline V lookup: CDR1 MDHEN, CDR2 SYDVKM. This CDR3 is 16 amino acids long. Trimming took off 1 base at V and 3 bases at J, with 13 bases between the two ends. CDR3 residues: CASSLSLGAANQPQHF. CDR3 nucleotide sequence: TGTGCCAGCAGTTTATCCTTAGGGGCTGCCAATCAGCCCCAGCATTTT.

The rearrangement joins TRBV25-1 to TRBJ1-2; 7 nucleotides align to TRBD1. Germline CDR1 and CDR2: MGHDK and SYGVNS. The length of the CDR3 is 13 residues. Trimming cost V 1 base and J 8 bases; bases outside gene matches: 4. The CDR3 DNA reads as TGTGCCAGCAGTGAATCTCAGGGGGGCGGCTACACCTTC. Translation gives CASSESQGGGYTF.

The gene calls are TRBV25-1 and TRBJ2-5; D call uncertain. The CDR3 length is 14 residues. V was clipped by 1 base and J by 5 bases, with 11 bases between them. The germline V gene has CDR1 MGHDK and CDR2 SYGVNS. DNA for the CDR3: TGTGCCAGCAGTGAATGGGGTAGCACGGAGACCCAGTACTTC. Protein sequence: CASSEWGSTETQYF.

In the case of this clone: The identical CDR3 is also encoded by other nucleotide sequences in the sample. V usage is TRBV28 and J usage is TRBJ2-7; the D is unclear. Germline CDR1 is MDHEN and CDR2 is SYDVKM. The CDR3 totals 11 residues. Trimming removed 5 bases at V and 4 bases at J, with 6 bases between. The CDR3 loop is CASSSQYEQYF. In nucleotides, the CDR3 is TGTGCCAGCAGTAGTCAGTACGAGCAGTACTTC.

The rearrangement uses TRBV4-3 and TRBJ1-2; possibly TRBD1 for D (6 bases). The CDR3 is 14 amino acids. Deletions cut 3 bases from V and 4 bases from J, with 12 bases between. The V gene's germline CDR1 is LGHNA and CDR2 YSLEER. CDR3 residues: CASSHADSLYGYTF. The CDR3 DNA sequence: TGCGCCAGCAGCCACGCGGACAGCCTCTATGGCTACACCTTC.

This rearrangement joins TRBV28 to TRBJ2-7; no clear D gene. Trimming cost V 1 base and J 2 bases, with 15 bases left between them. This CDR3 contains 16 residues. Germline lookup yields CDR1 MDHEN and CDR2 SYDVKM. The CDR3 reads CASSLSAALVTYEQYF. The CDR3 DNA sequence: TGTGCCAGCAGTTTATCGGCGGCTCTAGTCACCTACGAGCAGTACTTC.

V gene TRBV4-2 combines with J gene TRBJ2-5, with 15 positions matching TRBD2. This CDR3 spans 19 amino acids. J was trimmed by 5 bases and V by 0 bases; bases with no gene match: 10. Germline lookup yields CDR1 LGHNA and CDR2 YNFKEQ. The CDR3 sequence is CASSQEWTSGRGIAETQYF. CDR3 bases: TGTGCCAGCAGCCAAGAATGGACTAGCGGGAGGGGTATCGCGGAGACCCAGTACTTC.

This chain connects TRBV15 to TRBJ1-4, with 10 bases fitting TRBD1. Germline values: CDR1 LNHNV, CDR2 YYDKDF (reference sequence). The CDR3 runs to 20 residues. Trimming cost V 4 bases and J 0 bases; bases outside gene matches: 14. For the CDR3, the DNA is TGTGCCACCAGCATTTATCCCACCCGGGACAGGGGTACAACTAATGAAAAACTGTTTTTT. It encodes CATSIYPTRDRGTTNEKLFF.

The rearrangement links TRBV5-1 to TRBJ2-7, with D tentatively TRBD1 or TRBD2 (6 bases each). Germline-derived CDR1 and CDR2 are SGHRS and YFSETQ. Trimming pared 0 bases from V and 3 bases from J, leaving 13 bases between. The CDR3 contains 15 residues. CDR3 loop: CASSLVGGSFYEQYF. DNA of the CDR3: TGCGCCAGCAGCTTGGTGGGGGGCTCTTTCTACGAGCAGTACTTC.

This sequence joins TRBV28 and TRBJ2-1; 8 nucleotides match TRBD1. This CDR3 is built from 15 residues. The V and J ends lost 5 bases and 2 bases, in that order; junction bases with no gene match: 5. Germline V gene lookup returns CDR1 MDHEN and CDR2 SYDVKM. For the CDR3, the DNA is TGTGCCAGCAGTGACCGGGACAGGACCTACAATGAGCAGTTCTTC. As protein: CASSDRDRTYNEQFF.

The V gene is TRBV7-6, the J gene TRBJ2-7; the match to TRBD1 covers 7 bases. Germline CDR1 is SGHVS and CDR2 is FNYEAQ. The CDR3 loop spans 13 amino acids. V lost 5 bases, J lost 6 bases, and 7 bases stayed unmatched. The CDR3 is CASSPTKGAEQYF. In nucleotides, the CDR3 is TGTGCCAGCAGCCCCACCAAGGGGGCCGAGCAGTACTTC. Full variable domain (rest looked up from reference TRBV7-6 and TRBJ2-7): GAGVSQSPRYKVTKRGQDVALRCDPISGHVSLYWYRQALGQGPEFLTYFNYEAQQDKSGLPNDRFSAERPEGSISTLTIQRTEQRDSAMYRCASSPTKGAEQYFGPGTRLTVT.

The rearrangement joins TRBV7-9 to TRBJ1-1; D unresolved. The CDR3 extends over 15 amino acids. Germline V gene lookup returns CDR1 SEHNR and CDR2 FQNEAQ (reference sequence). V was clipped by 1 base and J by 5 bases, with 14 bases between them. CDR3 protein: CASSLDLGLRTEAFF. CDR3 nucleotide sequence: TGTGCCAGCAGCTTAGATCTGGGGTTACGGACTGAAGCTTTCTTT. Based on the CDR3 plus reference TRBV7-9 and TRBJ1-1, the full variable domain is DTGVSQNPRHKITKRGQNVTFRCDPISEHNRLYWYRQTLGQGPEFLTYFQNEAQLEKSRLLSDRFSAERPKGSFSTLEIQRTEQGDSAMYLCASSLDLGLRTEAFFGQGTRLTVV.

This chain links TRBV27 with TRBJ1-1; D is undetermined. Germline loops: CDR1 MNHEY, CDR2 SMNVEV (reference sequence). CDR3 size: 13 residues. The V end lost 3 bases, the J end lost 5 bases, and 10 bases lay between the germline ends. CDR3 DNA: TGTGCCAGCAGTTTTGGGTTAGGAACTGAAGCTTTCTTT. Its translation is CASSFGLGTEAFF.

This clone was detected only a few times. This rearrangement joins TRBV29-1 to TRBJ2-2, with TRBD1 matching over 9 bases. Germline CDR1 and CDR2: SQVTM and ANQGSEA. There are 12 residues in the CDR3. Trimming cost V 6 bases and J 6 bases; bases outside gene matches: 2. DNA of the CDR3: TGCAGCGTCGGACAGGGGCCCGGGGAGCTGTTTTTT. Protein sequence: CSVGQGPGELFF.

V gene TRBV23-1 combines with J gene TRBJ1-1; D may be TRBD1 (5 bases). TRBV23-1 is flagged as an ORF with uncertain function. Trimming left V 4 bases short and J 3 bases short, with 27 bases between. CDR3 size: 19 residues. CDR3 sequence: CASSPPRGDWAFGDTEAFF. The CDR3 bases are TGCGCCAGCAGTCCCCCCCGGGGGGACTGGGCTTTTGGTGACACTGAAGCTTTCTTT.